The present entry profiles one T cell receptor (beta chain) with its context. As yet, its antigen is unknown. This specimen comes from a study of OX40 agonist ivuxolimab in advanced cancers. On the study more broadly: Partial responses were achieved by three patients, one with hepatocellular carcinoma and two with cutaneous melanoma.

The CDR3 consists of 14 residues. Per germline, CDR1 MNHNY and CDR2 SVGAGI (reference sequence). V lost 5 bases and J lost 7; bases outside the gene matches: 7. Sequencing used immunoSEQ multiplex PCR; TCRdb keeps in-frame clones, though not all of them. The table lists roughly 46,000 clones, 70% to 90% of them singletons. Study observations and caveats: CD4+ and CD8+ T cells in blood underwent clonal expansion by week 6 at 0.1 to 3.0 mg/kg.

This sequence originates from an adult with an advanced solid tumor such as melanoma, head and neck, liver or kidney cancer. The chain is built from TRBV6-6 and TRBJ2-4; 8 nucleotides line up with TRBD1. This specimen consisted of CD4+ or CD8+ T cells sorted from blood, obtained in a trial of the OX40 agonist ivuxolimab. The chain's CDR3 is CASSRPGGANIQYF. CDR3 sequence (DNA): TGTGCCAGCAGTCGGCCAGGGGGCGCGAACATTCAGTACTTC.